The rows below give T cell receptor beta chains drawn from one sample of a study of spatial heterogeneity in lung cancer. MiXCR, run by TCRdb on the 5' RACE reads, gives a single entry per CDR3 protein. The sample consists of 4,000 or so distinct CDR3 sequences, around 21% of them appearing once. This specimen consisted of normal lung tissue next to the tumor, obtained at surgery. The receptors were sampled from a female donor with early-stage non-small cell lung cancer. CDR3s include the opening cysteine and the closing phenylalanine or tryptophan. Fields, in order: J gene, D gene, V gene, clone size, CDR3 protein, CDR3 DNA. The D gene is left open where the match is weak. Clone size is not always given. Where it is, it says once, few, many or a class for expanded clones.

j_gene: TRBJ2-1; d_gene: TRBD2; v_gene: TRBV12-3/TRBV12-4; abundance: many; CDR3aa: CASSLATLAGASDEQFF; CDR3nt: TGTGCCAGCAGTTTAGCGACACTAGCGGGAGCGAGCGATGAGCAGTTCTTC
j_gene: TRBJ2-3; d_gene: .; v_gene: TRBV6-2/TRBV6-3; abundance: many; CDR3aa: CASSYQGRETDTQYF; CDR3nt: TGTGCCAGCAGTTACCAGGGGCGGGAGACAGATACGCAGTATTTT
j_gene: TRBJ1-1; d_gene: .; v_gene: TRBV5-1; abundance: medium-sized; CDR3aa: CASSVDSEAFF; CDR3nt: TGCGCCAGCAGCGTGGACAGTGAAGCTTTCTTT
j_gene: TRBJ2-2; d_gene: .; v_gene: TRBV2; abundance: many; CDR3aa: CASRKDITGELFF; CDR3nt: TGTGCCAGCAGAAAAGACATCACCGGGGAGCTGTTTTTT
j_gene: TRBJ1-1; d_gene: .; v_gene: TRBV6-5; abundance: medium-sized; CDR3aa: CASSFLQGNTEAFF; CDR3nt: TGTGCCAGCAGTTTTCTACAGGGGAACACTGAAGCTTTCTTT
j_gene: TRBJ2-2; d_gene: TRBD2; v_gene: TRBV4-2; abundance: medium-sized; CDR3aa: CASSQDTSGLTGELFF; CDR3nt: TGTGCCAGCAGCCAAGATACTAGCGGGCTAACCGGGGAGCTGTTTTTT
j_gene: TRBJ2-7; d_gene: .; v_gene: TRBV9; abundance: medium-sized; CDR3aa: CASSPGQWGYEQYF; CDR3nt: TGTGCCAGCAGCCCGGGTCAGTGGGGCTACGAGCAGTACTTC
j_gene: TRBJ2-7; d_gene: .; v_gene: TRBV12-3/TRBV12-4; abundance: medium-sized; CDR3aa: CASSLGVVGSYEQYF; CDR3nt: TGTGCCAGCAGTTTAGGGGTGGTCGGCTCCTACGAGCAGTACTTC
j_gene: TRBJ2-7; d_gene: TRBD1; v_gene: TRBV7-2; abundance: medium-sized; CDR3aa: CASSLQDRTYEQYF; CDR3nt: TGTGCCAGCAGCTTACAGGACAGGACCTACGAGCAGTACTTC
j_gene: TRBJ1-2; d_gene: TRBD1; v_gene: TRBV29-1; abundance: medium-sized; CDR3aa: CSVQTGLNYGYTF; CDR3nt: TGCAGCGTTCAGACAGGGCTGAACTATGGCTACACCTTC
j_gene: TRBJ2-4; d_gene: .; v_gene: TRBV6-1; abundance: large; CDR3aa: CASSENAANIQYF; CDR3nt: TGTGCCAGCAGTGAAAATGCGGCAAACATTCAGTACTTC
j_gene: TRBJ2-7; d_gene: .; v_gene: TRBV2; abundance: medium-sized; CDR3aa: CASSDDMDYEQYF; CDR3nt: TGTGCCAGCAGTGATGACATGGACTACGAGCAGTACTTC
j_gene: TRBJ2-7; d_gene: .; v_gene: TRBV7-9; abundance: medium-sized; CDR3aa: CASSFGASSYEQYF; CDR3nt: TGTGCCAGCAGCTTCGGAGCATCCTCCTACGAGCAGTACTTC
j_gene: TRBJ1-1; d_gene: .; v_gene: TRBV7-2; abundance: medium-sized; CDR3aa: CASKAQTNTEAFF; CDR3nt: TGTGCCAGCAAGGCACAAACGAACACTGAAGCTTTCTTT
j_gene: TRBJ2-5; d_gene: .; v_gene: TRBV7-7; abundance: large; CDR3aa: CASSLGPQGIQETQYF; CDR3nt: TGTGCTAGCAGCTTAGGCCCCCAGGGGATCCAAGAGACCCAGTACTTC
j_gene: TRBJ2-7; d_gene: .; v_gene: TRBV5-1; abundance: few; CDR3aa: CASSLQSGPYEQYF; CDR3nt: TGCGCCAGCAGCTTACAGTCCGGCCCCTACGAGCAGTACTTC
j_gene: TRBJ2-5; d_gene: .; v_gene: TRBV6-6; abundance: medium-sized; CDR3aa: CASSYGGGETQYF; CDR3nt: TGTGCCAGCAGTTACGGGGGCGGGGAGACCCAGTACTTC
j_gene: TRBJ2-1; d_gene: .; v_gene: TRBV20-1; abundance: few; CDR3aa: CSARVPGLIYNEQFF; CDR3nt: TGCAGTGCTAGGGTTCCGGGACTCATATACAATGAGCAGTTCTTC
j_gene: TRBJ2-1; d_gene: .; v_gene: TRBV7-2; abundance: medium-sized; CDR3aa: CASSLMAGANEQFF; CDR3nt: TGTGCCAGCAGCTTAATGGCAGGTGCCAATGAGCAGTTCTTC
j_gene: TRBJ1-1; d_gene: .; v_gene: TRBV13; abundance: medium-sized; CDR3aa: CASSLQQGEAFF; CDR3nt: TGTGCCAGCAGCTTACAACAGGGTGAAGCTTTCTTT
j_gene: TRBJ1-1; d_gene: .; v_gene: TRBV20-1; abundance: .; CDR3aa: CSASFRERGPNTEAFF; CDR3nt: TGCAGTGCTAGTTTTCGGGAGCGTGGCCCGAACACTGAAGCTTTCTTT
j_gene: TRBJ2-7; d_gene: .; v_gene: TRBV4-3; abundance: many; CDR3aa: CASSQMGFADRGEQYF; CDR3nt: TGCGCCAGCAGCCAAATGGGCTTTGCGGATCGGGGAGAGCAGTACTTC
j_gene: TRBJ2-3; d_gene: TRBD2; v_gene: TRBV20-1; abundance: medium-sized; CDR3aa: CSGETGTSGRGDTQYF; CDR3nt: TGCAGTGGGGAAACCGGGACTAGCGGGAGAGGGGATACGCAGTATTTT
j_gene: TRBJ2-5; d_gene: .; v_gene: TRBV6-6; abundance: medium-sized; CDR3aa: CASSYGHQETQYF; CDR3nt: TGTGCCAGCAGTTACGGACACCAAGAGACCCAGTACTTC
j_gene: TRBJ2-1; d_gene: .; v_gene: TRBV15; abundance: medium-sized; CDR3aa: CATSTLAEQFF; CDR3nt: TGTGCCACCAGCACTCTAGCGGAGCAGTTCTTC
j_gene: TRBJ1-1; d_gene: .; v_gene: TRBV14; abundance: .; CDR3aa: CASSRQALDWTLNTEAFF; CDR3nt: TGTGCCAGCAGCCGACAGGCTCTAGATTGGACTTTGAACACTGAAGCTTTCTTT
j_gene: TRBJ2-7; d_gene: TRBD2; v_gene: TRBV6-2/TRBV6-3; abundance: many; CDR3aa: CASTTRTSGGYEQYF; CDR3nt: TGTGCCAGCACCACACGTACTAGCGGGGGCTACGAGCAGTACTTC
j_gene: TRBJ1-4; d_gene: .; v_gene: TRBV3-1; abundance: .; CDR3aa: CASSQRQPGEKLFF; CDR3nt: TGTGCCAGCAGCCAAAGACAGCCTGGGGAAAAACTGTTTTTT
j_gene: TRBJ2-3; d_gene: TRBD2; v_gene: TRBV5-1; abundance: many; CDR3aa: CASSLDSSGSYGTDTQYF; CDR3nt: TGCGCCAGCAGCTTGGACTCTAGCGGGAGCTATGGCACAGATACGCAGTATTTT
j_gene: TRBJ1-2; d_gene: .; v_gene: TRBV11-1; abundance: medium-sized; CDR3aa: CASSRDGRQSNYGYTF; CDR3nt: TGTGCCAGCAGCCGGGATGGACGACAATCGAACTATGGCTACACCTTC
j_gene: TRBJ2-3; d_gene: TRBD1; v_gene: TRBV5-4; abundance: medium-sized; CDR3aa: CASSLYGTGVVDTQYF; CDR3nt: TGTGCCAGCAGCTTATACGGGACAGGGGTCGTAGATACGCAGTATTTT
j_gene: TRBJ2-3; d_gene: .; v_gene: TRBV5-1; abundance: .; CDR3aa: CASSLGPRDTQYF; CDR3nt: TGCGCCAGCAGCTTGGGCCCACGAGATACGCAGTATTTT
j_gene: TRBJ2-4; d_gene: TRBD1; v_gene: TRBV5-1; abundance: many; CDR3aa: CASSLGGTARSKNIQYF; CDR3nt: TGCGCCAGCAGCTTGGGGGGGACAGCCCGATCCAAAAACATTCAGTACTTC
j_gene: TRBJ2-5; d_gene: .; v_gene: TRBV5-4; abundance: .; CDR3aa: CASSLGPLEETQYF; CDR3nt: TGTGCCAGCAGCTTGGGGCCCCTAGAAGAGACCCAGTACTTC
j_gene: TRBJ1-4; d_gene: .; v_gene: TRBV7-6; abundance: medium-sized; CDR3aa: CATRWGTGTLHEKLFF; CDR3nt: TGTGCCACCCGCTGGGGCACGGGAACACTCCATGAAAAACTGTTTTTT
j_gene: TRBJ2-3; d_gene: TRBD1; v_gene: TRBV5-1; abundance: medium-sized; CDR3aa: CASSPMTGGTDTQYF; CDR3nt: TGCGCCAGCAGCCCTATGACAGGGGGCACAGATACGCAGTATTTT
j_gene: TRBJ2-5; d_gene: .; v_gene: TRBV10-3; abundance: .; CDR3aa: CAIRESGETQYF; CDR3nt: TGTGCCATCAGGGAATCGGGGGAGACCCAGTACTTC
j_gene: TRBJ2-3; d_gene: .; v_gene: TRBV2; abundance: .; CDR3aa: CASSLPGADTQYF; CDR3nt: TGTGCCAGCAGTCTACCGGGAGCGGATACGCAGTATTTT
j_gene: TRBJ1-1; d_gene: .; v_gene: TRBV20-1; abundance: few; CDR3aa: CSARAPSILGYEAFF; CDR3nt: TGCAGTGCTAGAGCCCCCTCGATCCTCGGCTATGAAGCTTTCTTT
j_gene: TRBJ2-3; d_gene: .; v_gene: TRBV2; abundance: .; CDR3aa: CASNPRGTDTQYF; CDR3nt: TGTGCCAGCAACCCTAGGGGCACAGATACGCAGTATTTT
j_gene: TRBJ1-2; d_gene: TRBD1; v_gene: TRBV7-2; abundance: .; CDR3aa: CASSPGTGSGGYTF; CDR3nt: TGTGCCAGCAGCCCCGGGACAGGGTCTGGTGGCTACACCTTC
j_gene: TRBJ2-1; d_gene: .; v_gene: TRBV15; abundance: few; CDR3aa: CATSIPRSVDEQFF; CDR3nt: TGTGCCACCAGCATCCCTAGGTCCGTCGATGAGCAGTTCTTC
j_gene: TRBJ2-7; d_gene: .; v_gene: TRBV14; abundance: medium-sized; CDR3aa: CASSPARGSYEQYF; CDR3nt: TGTGCCAGCAGCCCCGCGAGAGGGAGCTACGAGCAGTACTTC
j_gene: TRBJ2-2; d_gene: .; v_gene: TRBV7-2; abundance: medium-sized; CDR3aa: CASSLVFAKDTGELFF; CDR3nt: TGTGCCAGCAGCTTAGTTTTCGCCAAAGACACCGGGGAGCTGTTTTTT
j_gene: TRBJ2-2; d_gene: TRBD2; v_gene: TRBV6-2/TRBV6-3; abundance: many; CDR3aa: CASSTGLAGGELFF; CDR3nt: TGTGCCAGCAGTACGGGACTAGCAGGGGGGGAGCTGTTTTTT
j_gene: TRBJ2-5; d_gene: .; v_gene: TRBV20-1; abundance: many; CDR3aa: CSAWAGLGETQYF; CDR3nt: TGCAGTGCCTGGGCAGGGCTTGGAGAGACCCAGTACTTC
j_gene: TRBJ1-3; d_gene: .; v_gene: TRBV30; abundance: many; CDR3aa: CAWSGGAGVDGNTIYF; CDR3nt: TGTGCCTGGAGTGGGGGTGCGGGGGTAGACGGAAACACCATATATTTT
j_gene: TRBJ2-4; d_gene: .; v_gene: TRBV12-3/TRBV12-4; abundance: many; CDR3aa: CASSFPGAGNIQYF; CDR3nt: TGTGCCAGCAGTTTCCCCGGGGCAGGAAACATTCAGTACTTC
j_gene: TRBJ1-2; d_gene: .; v_gene: TRBV5-1; abundance: medium-sized; CDR3aa: CASSLESNYGYTF; CDR3nt: TGCGCCAGCAGCTTGGAGTCTAACTATGGCTACACCTTC
j_gene: TRBJ1-4; d_gene: TRBD1; v_gene: TRBV28; abundance: medium-sized; CDR3aa: CASRSQRTGEVEKLFF; CDR3nt: TGTGCCAGCAGGAGCCAAAGGACAGGGGAAGTTGAAAAACTGTTTTTT
j_gene: TRBJ2-3; d_gene: TRBD1; v_gene: TRBV5-1; abundance: many; CDR3aa: CASRGQGRGDTQYF; CDR3nt: TGCGCCAGCCGGGGACAGGGAAGAGGAGATACGCAGTATTTT
j_gene: TRBJ2-5; d_gene: TRBD1; v_gene: TRBV5-6; abundance: medium-sized; CDR3aa: CASSPTGGSETQYF; CDR3nt: TGTGCCAGCAGTCCAACAGGGGGCAGCGAGACCCAGTACTTC
j_gene: TRBJ1-6; d_gene: .; v_gene: TRBV14; abundance: medium-sized; CDR3aa: CASSGEGRSPLHF; CDR3nt: TGTGCCAGCTCCGGGGAGGGGCGCTCACCCCTCCACTTT
j_gene: TRBJ2-2; d_gene: .; v_gene: TRBV7-3; abundance: medium-sized; CDR3aa: CASSLMGDGGELFF; CDR3nt: TGTGCCAGCAGCTTAATGGGCGACGGCGGGGAGCTGTTTTTT
j_gene: TRBJ2-3; d_gene: TRBD2; v_gene: TRBV14; abundance: medium-sized; CDR3aa: CASSQQGAGGPDTQYF; CDR3nt: TGTGCCAGCAGCCAACAAGGAGCGGGAGGGCCAGATACGCAGTATTTT
j_gene: TRBJ2-1; d_gene: TRBD2; v_gene: TRBV6-2/TRBV6-3; abundance: many; CDR3aa: CASRELGLAPSRSYNEQFF; CDR3nt: TGTGCCAGCAGAGAGCTGGGACTAGCGCCGTCGAGGTCCTACAATGAGCAGTTCTTC
j_gene: TRBJ2-3; d_gene: .; v_gene: TRBV7-2; abundance: medium-sized; CDR3aa: CASSSSGGTDTQYF; CDR3nt: TGTGCCAGCAGCAGTAGCGGAGGCACAGATACGCAGTATTTT
j_gene: TRBJ2-7; d_gene: TRBD1; v_gene: TRBV10-3; abundance: medium-sized; CDR3aa: CAIRSGQEPYEQYF; CDR3nt: TGTGCCATCAGGTCGGGACAGGAACCCTACGAGCAGTACTTC
j_gene: TRBJ2-5; d_gene: TRBD1; v_gene: TRBV3-1; abundance: medium-sized; CDR3aa: CASSHRDRGQETQYF; CDR3nt: TGTGCCAGCAGCCACCGGGACAGGGGACAAGAGACCCAGTACTTC